These T cell receptor beta chains were read from a single sample in a study of lymphopenia after photon versus proton radiotherapy. Repertoires were generated with immunoSEQ multiplex PCR, while TCRdb's copy carries only in-frame clones and drops some. The sample lists 9,500 to 15,000 clones, approximately 88% occurring once. The sample consisted of peripheral blood, taken from a patient treated with proton-based radiotherapy. These receptors originate from a man in his 60s with pancreatic cancer. Both conserved end residues are part of each CDR3. The D gene is left open where the match is weak. Rows give clone size only sometimes, using once, few, many, or a class for an expanded clone.

15 | TRBJ2-7 | TRBD1 | - | TRBV11-1 | CASSLASGQFYEQYF | TGTGCCAGCAGCTTAGCCTCGGGACAGTTCTACGAGCAGTACTTC
15 | TRBJ2-7 | - | once | TRBV7-2 | CASSLSAGSVIGQYF | TGTGCCAGCAGCTTATCGGCAGGCTCAGTTATAGGGCAGTACTTC
14 | TRBJ1-5 | - | once | TRBV19 | CASSRGQTNQPQHF | TGTGCCAGTAGTAGAGGACAGACAAATCAGCCCCAGCATTTT
11 | TRBJ2-3 | - | - | TRBV30 | CAWRGVDTQYF | TGTGCCTGGAGGGGAGTAGATACGCAGTATTTT
16 | TRBJ2-3 | TRBD2 | - | TRBV27 | CASSFLLAGGTDTQYF | TGTGCCAGCAGTTTCCTACTAGCGGGAGGGACAGATACGCAGTATTTT
14 | TRBJ2-7 | TRBD2 | - | TRBV6-6 | CASSWTSGSYEQYF | TGTGCCAGCAGTTGGACTAGCGGTTCCTACGAGCAGTACTTC
16 | TRBJ2-1 | TRBD2 | - | TRBV5-1 | CASSLVREVGYNEQFF | TGCGCCAGCAGCTTGGTGCGGGAGGTGGGGTACAATGAGCAGTTCTTC
16 | TRBJ2-2 | TRBD1 | once | TRBV19 | CASRWGTGANTGELFF | TGTGCCAGTAGATGGGGTACAGGGGCGAACACCGGGGAGCTGTTTTTT
17 | TRBJ1-1 | - | - | TRBV2 | CASSGSGSGKGDTEAFF | TGTGCCAGCAGTGGTTCGGGGAGTGGGAAGGGGGACACTGAAGCTTTCTTT
12 | TRBJ1-1 | - | - | TRBV6-5 | CASTGVGTEAFF | TGTGCCAGCACCGGAGTGGGCACTGAAGCTTTCTTT
15 | TRBJ1-1 | - | - | TRBV6-5 | CASSYSRQGDTEAFF | TGTGCCAGCAGTTACTCCCGGCAGGGTGACACTGAAGCTTTCTTT